This T cell receptor beta chain came from a study of Graves' ophthalmopathy and Graves' hyperthyroidism. Study details: Peripheral blood collection took place at initial diagnosis, before any treatment.

Ophthalmopathy absent within 18 months of follow-up marked hyperthyroidism as stable. Enrolled hyperthyroidism patients had a new diagnosis, a duration under 2 months, and an age of 18 to 65. The study excluded patients with other autoimmune diseases, uncontrolled infections, pregnancy or lactation. This clonotype has a handful of counts. Investigators amplified TCR beta CDR3 regions from RNA transcripts. Amplification began with first-round RT-PCR using HTBI primers, then second-round multiplex PCR was performed. TCRdb processed the multiplex PCR reads anew with MiXCR; each CDR3 protein has one entry. The sample lists hundreds of thousands of distinct CDR3 sequences; about 20% were seen once. The germline V gene has CDR1 SNHLY and CDR2 FYNNEI. V trimming: 8 bases; J trimming: 2 bases; junction bases outside the gene matches: 9. This CDR3 region has 14 residues.

The source material was peripheral blood. This TCR came from a woman younger than 35 with stable Graves' hyperthyroidism. Some clones in this sample may be carry-over from other donors' samples. The chain couples TRBV2 to TRBJ2-7; 7 positions agree with TRBD1. The CDR3 sequence is CASGNRGVTYEQYF. As DNA, the CDR3 is TGTGCCAGCGGAAACAGGGGAGTCACCTACGAGCAGTACTTC.